The clone carrying this T cell receptor beta chain was found once. No antigen is known for it. Sequenced by immunoSEQ multiplex PCR; TCRdb stores in-frame clones only, minus some. The data hold about 52,000 clones, with roughly nine tenths observed a single time. This specimen comes from a study of OX40 agonist ivuxolimab in advanced cancers. General study findings and limits: Part of the nonresponder group also had normalized T-cell clonal expansion that was low.

Between the trimmed V and J ends, which lost 1 base and 4 bases, there was a span of 8 bases. CDR3 length: 14 residues. CDR1 and CDR2 from the germline V gene are LGHNA and YNFKEQ. V and J are TRBV4-2 and TRBJ1-5; unclear D gene. This sequence was found in an adult with an advanced solid tumor such as melanoma, head and neck, liver or kidney cancer. This material consisted of CD4+ or CD8+ T cells sorted from blood, taken in a trial of the OX40 agonist ivuxolimab. The CDR3 nucleotides are TGTGCCAGCAGCCAAGTTGGGGATAATCAGCCCCAGCATTTT. The encoded protein is CASSQVGDNQPQHF.